These 4 T cell receptor beta chains were sequenced from one sample in a study of response to subunit inactivated influenza vaccine. TCRdb used MiXCR to reprocess the RT-PCR reads, holding one entry per CDR3 protein. The sample lists 500,000 to 600,000 distinct CDR3 sequences; over 10% were seen once. Here the sequenced sample was PBMCs from blood, taken 35 to 45 days after vaccination. Source of these receptors: a man aged 50 or older who received an inactivated influenza vaccine.

This clonotype was found a few times. The genes are TRBV4-3 and TRBJ1-4; D uncertain. Looked up from germline, CDR1 is LGHNA and CDR2 is YSLEER. V was shortened by 5 bases and J by 5 bases, with 9 bases between the two germline ends. This CDR3 comprises 13 residues. The CDR3 coding sequence is TGCGCCAGCAGCAGGGTTTTAAATGAAAAACTGTTTTTT. Its translation: CASSRVLNEKLFF.

V gene TRBV10-3 combines with J gene TRBJ1-3; D not certain. This CDR3 contains 13 residues. V was clipped by 7 bases and J by 0 bases, with 7 bases between them. The germline V gene has CDR1 ENHRY and CDR2 SYGVKD. CDR3 in amino acids: CAITDYSGNTIYF. The CDR3 bases are TGTGCCATCACCGACTACTCTGGAAACACCATATATTTT.

This clonotype was recorded a few times. This chain joins TRBV20-1 and TRBJ1-1; tentatively, D is TRBD1 (5 bases). CDR1 and CDR2 (germline): DFQATT, SNEGSKA (reference sequence). CDR3 length: 14 amino acids. V lost 2 bases and J 0 bases, leaving 10 bases between the germline ends. DNA for the CDR3: TGCAGTGCTAGACGTAGGGGTATGAACACTGAAGCTTTCTTT. Translating gives CSARRRGMNTEAFF.

This clonotype was seen a few times. This sequence joins TRBV28 and TRBJ2-5; 14 nucleotides match TRBD2. The CDR3 length is 17 residues. Germline V gene lookup returns CDR1 MDHEN and CDR2 SYDVKM. Trimming at V came to 5 bases and at J to 4 bases, leaving 9 bases not matched to a gene. The CDR3 DNA reads as TGTGCCAGCAGTCGCTTGGGACTAGCGGGAGTCCCAGAGACCCAGTACTTC. Its protein product is CASSRLGLAGVPETQYF. Variable domain in full (rest from reference TRBV28 and TRBJ2-5): DVKVTQSSRYLVKRTGEKVFLECVQDMDHENMFWYRQDPGLGLRLIYFSYDVKMKEKGDIPEGYSVSREKKERFSLILESASTNQTSMYLCASSRLGLAGVPETQYFGPGTRLLVL.